Shown below are 9 T cell receptor beta chains from a single sample sequenced in a study of T cells expressing NK-cell markers. For each CDR3 protein, TCRdb gives one entry from its re-call of the 5' RACE reads, without DNA. This sample's table reports roughly 350,000 distinct CDR3 sequences. Input material: blood T cells: a sorted CD56 or NKG2C T cell subset, CD4+ or CD8+ T cells, or bulk PBMC T cells (not recorded which). These receptors originate from a man aged 18 to 69 in good health.

The genes are TRBV3-1 and TRBJ2-1; the D call from TCRdb, TRBD2, cannot be confirmed without DNA. The CDR3 covers 20 residues. Germline loops: CDR1 LGHDT, CDR2 YNNKEL (reference sequence). The CDR3 spells CASSQGLPSVGAGGLGEQFF.

The chain employs TRBV7-3 and TRBJ2-2. This CDR3 spans 18 amino acids. CDR1 and CDR2 from the germline V gene are SGHTA and FQGTGA. The CDR3 region is CASSSQPVAFANTGELFF.

This chain links TRBV6-1 with TRBJ2-5. CDR3 length: 15 amino acids. Germline values: CDR1 MNHNS, CDR2 SASEGT. The CDR3 region is CASSRAGGFQETQYF.

The chain has TRBV12-3 or TRBV12-4 and TRBJ1-5; TCRdb picks TRBD1, but there is no DNA to check that call. The CDR3 has 14 residues. The CDR3 region is CASSPRDINQPQHF.

V usage is TRBV3-1 and J usage is TRBJ2-7; TCRdb's assignment of TRBD2 cannot be checked, as there is no DNA. CDR3 length: 17 amino acids. Germline V gene sequence: CDR1 LGHDT, CDR2 YNNKEL (reference sequence). The CDR3 region is CASSLSLAGGLSYEQYF.

V usage is TRBV7-2 and J usage is TRBJ1-1. The CDR3 is 14 amino acids. In germline, CDR1 is SGHTA, CDR2 FQGNSA. This CDR3 reads CASSLWAMNTEAFF. The full variable domain, its missing parts supplied by reference TRBV7-2 and TRBJ1-1, is GAGVSQSPSNKVTEKGKDVELRCDPISGHTALYWYRQSLGQGLEFLIYFQGNSAPDKSGLPSDRFSAERTGGSVSTLTIQRTQQEDSAVYLCASSLWAMNTEAFFGQGTRLTVV.

The chain couples TRBV20-1 to TRBJ2-3; checking the TCRdb D call of TRBD1 is not possible without DNA. CDR3 length: 18 residues. Germline V gene data show CDR1 as DFQATT and CDR2 as SNEGSKA (reference sequence). The CDR3 protein is CSARDFNRGQGARDTQYF.

The J gene is TRBJ1-6, the V gene TRBV18; TCRdb's D call, TRBD1, is unchecked because there is no DNA. Germline-derived CDR1 and CDR2 are KGHSH and LQKENI. The CDR3 has 15 residues. The CDR3 sequence is CASSPRTGGGSPLHF.

The chain links TRBV11-2 to TRBJ2-3. Germline V gene lookup returns CDR1 SGHAT and CDR2 FQNNGV. This CDR3 has 12 residues. This chain's CDR3 is CASSWSLDTQYF.